This TCR beta chain was captured by sequencing in a study of cytomegalovirus exposure and HLA in healthy donors (TCRdb year 2017). A note on the overall study: An earlier analysis of approximately 590 of the donors reported 250 to 350 Gb of sequence data and 100 million to 140 million unique TCR beta sequences from about 180 million T cells. An early release covering approximately 600 HLA-typed donors comprised 250 to 350 gigabases of sequencing data and around 80 million unique TCR sequences. Of the roughly 400 genotyped donors, 75% to 85% were placed in the genetic ancestry cluster associated with self-reported Caucasian donors. The study aimed to test whether signatures of past pathogen exposure could be identified by cataloging public T cell receptors. The study profiled the T cell repertoires of about 720 subjects by immunosequencing and related them to cytomegalovirus serostatus. In addition to the first cohort of 666 subjects, a separate validation cohort of approximately 130 different subjects was used. To predict cytomegalovirus infection status, the study combined high-throughput TCR immunosequencing, statistical association of individual TCRs with disease status, and machine learning. A later analysis re-analyzed previously published TCR beta repertoires from 500 to 700 donors and added high-resolution HLA genotyping to study TCR occurrence patterns. Rather than using new phenotypic data, the later analysis identified candidate immune exposures from TCR beta sequences and from how often those sequences occurred across donors. An earlier analysis of approximately 630 of the donors applied high-throughput TCR beta sequencing to assess whether each TCR beta V gene segment acted as functional or pseudogenic. Donor age, sex, ethnicity and CMV serostatus were compiled alongside the repertoire data. A later genetic analysis used genome-wide SNP genotypes for about 60% of the roughly 670 donors, treating that subset as a discovery cohort. Every discovery cohort repertoire had been produced on one sequencing platform. Both class I and class II loci were covered by HLA typing, at four-digit resolution. The number of typed donors differed by locus: about 629-630 for A, B, C, DRB1 and DQB1; approximately 540 for DQA1; about 600 for DPA1; and 400 to 480 for DPB1. Roughly five DR-DQ haplotypes were handled as single units for association and clustering because linkage in the cohort was strong. Across roughly 420 genotyped donors of the cohort, an average of about 220,000 unique TCR beta nucleotide sequences per donor were sequenced, and roughly 18% of those sequences were non-productive.

Trimming costs V 10 bases and J 5 bases, and their ends lie 26 bases apart. Sequences MDHEN (CDR1) and SYDVKM (CDR2) are obtained from the germline V gene. The CDR3 spans 16 residues, from the cysteine through the phenylalanine. Just the 48-base CDR3 DNA is kept, in frame starting at base 1. On the study overall, not on this receptor specifically: Three of the identified cytomegalovirus-associated TCR beta chains were confirmed in vitro to be specific for cytomegalovirus antigens. In both the original and validation cohorts, the classifier was reported to diagnose cytomegalovirus status with high specificity and sensitivity. Because some donors lacked HLA typing at each locus, the association tests relied only on the typed subset. Strong co-occurrence of HLA alleles, especially DR and DQ, made assigning TCR associations to individual alleles difficult. The only immune exposure information available for the cohort was CMV serostatus. Most TCR sequences were seen in very few donors, while some public TCRs were found in many individuals. A later analysis reported that several top co-occurrence clusters appeared linked to parvovirus B19, influenza, CMV and Epstein-Barr virus. A later analysis found that TCR association rates varied across HLA loci, with DRB1 alleles showing the most associated TCRs and HLA-C alleles the fewest. A group of highly shared sequence variants was considered likely to be a technical artifact of the sequencing pipeline. According to the authors, the approach could potentially be generalized to other disease states and immunological phenotypes. An earlier analysis of roughly 570 of the donors showed that most TCR beta V segments appeared in productive rearrangements either about 90% or about 30% of the time, which broadly matched IMGT annotations. In a later genetic analysis, a missense DCLRE1C variant was associated with V-gene and J-gene trimming of TCR beta chains, and the association was replicated in an independent cohort. A further reported finding was that TCR beta sequences accurately predicted the HLA-A and HLA-B alleles for most subjects in the first cohort. Correlated functional status among segregating V segments might reflect linkage disequilibrium, but an unknown experimental factor could not be ruled out. Some IMGT-functional V segments, including TRBV6-2 and TRBV6-3, could not be distinguished by the 87-base-pair reads and were therefore excluded. Most CMV-associated TCR beta chains appeared to be HLA-restricted in a later analysis, and the HLA associations seemed to be driven largely by CMV exposure. Presence/absence analyses assumed roughly uniform sequencing depth across donors, an assumption that may not hold. In a later analysis, HLA-associated TCR beta chains showed more clonal expansion and lower generation probabilities than non-associated chains that were equally common. A total of about 180 TCR beta chains were listed by the study as associated with cytomegalovirus. In a later genetic analysis, fewer N-insertions in productive TCRs were reported among donors in an Asian-associated ancestry cluster than the 666-donor mean. The earlier analysis of approximately 540 of the donors excluded fewer than 20 rarely observed V segments, including chromosome 9 orphons, because counts were too low. Specific HLA alleles were associated with 15,000 to 20,000 TCR beta sequences at a false discovery rate of 0.05 in a later analysis. In this cohort, only TCR beta chains were sequenced, and detectable features were limited by the absence of alpha or paired-chain data.

As regards this clone: Its antigen is not yet known. The record has no base qualities; no much larger clone is one base away.

Libraries were built with the immunoSEQ multiplex PCR assay. The multiplex PCR relied on a mix of 60 forward primers for TCR Vbeta segments and 13 reverse primers for TCR Jbeta segments. Amplification of the CDR3 region of rearranged TCR beta genes was performed with a multiplex PCR assay on genomic DNA. Amplified TCR beta libraries were sequenced as 87-base-pair reads on the Illumina HiSeq System. On the authors' methods: A later analysis counted 75 million to 100 million unique TCR beta chains across the 650 to 700 repertoires, and 9 million to 14 million of these chains were shared by at least two donors. To remove PCR and sequencing errors, raw reads were error-corrected and collapsed into unique sequences using a nearest-neighbor algorithm that merged closely related sequences. Alignment of CDR3 sequences to IMGT reference sequences was used to assign V, D and J gene segments. For a sequence to be retained, a match of at least six nucleotides was required to both a V gene segment and a J gene segment. A rearrangement was called productive if the CDR3 had no stop codons and remained in frame with V and J, and every other rearrangement was called non-productive. Following IMGT convention, CDR3 was defined as the stretch from the second conserved V-encoded cysteine up to the conserved J-encoded phenylalanine. The earlier analysis of 500 to 750 of the donors excluded any sequence lacking an unambiguous match to a single V gene segment. An earlier analysis of a few hundred of the donors called V segments functional above 56.7% productive rearrangements and segregating when the between-donor standard deviation exceeded 5%. A statistical classification framework was built to diagnose cytomegalovirus status from the catalog of TCR beta chain sequences. In a later analysis, V and J genes were assigned by comparing TCR nucleotide sequences against IMGT/GENE-DB human TR gene sequences. In a later analysis, CDR3 sequences and most-parsimonious VDJ recombination scenarios were assigned using the TCRdist pipeline. A later analysis defined each TCR beta chain by its CDR3 amino acid sequence plus V-gene family, and excluded reads lacking a unique V-gene family. To address suspected cross-contamination and a sequencing artifact, a later analysis removed several hundred highly shared, low-generation-probability nucleotide sequences. In a later analysis, a clonal expansion index was calculated for each public chain from normalized within-repertoire ranks of inferred template counts. Generation probabilities in a later analysis came from a VDJ recombination model fitted to out-of-frame rearrangements, and those results were checked against IGoR. Hypergeometric tests were used in a later analysis to score TCR-TCR, TCR-HLA and TCR-CMV co-occurrence, with a repertoire-size bias correction applied to the TCR pairs. False discovery rates were estimated in a later analysis by permuting HLA or CMV assignments 20 times. In a later analysis, co-occurring TCRs were grouped with DBSCAN, and TCRdist sequence similarity was added when clustering was performed within HLA-allele-positive subsets. For co-occurrence clustering, repertoires with fewer than 30,000 or more than 120,000 public chains were excluded, along with roughly 5 repertoires with anomalous nucleotide sharing. TCRdb took over this immuneACCESS table, retaining in-frame rearrangements with V and J assigned. Such tables are incomplete; in checked studies, under half of the missing clones stem from an unresolved V gene, and the remainder is unexplained. V and J calls and clone size are given by that table; D and trimming were obtained from the DNA. The sample yields some 270,000 clones; about four fifths were counted once. More than 0.3% of the sample is taken by the ten largest.

The cohort consisted of 666 healthy bone marrow donors. At the time of sampling, every cohort member was nominally healthy, though immune exposures that went unrecorded were likely present. The donor was CMV seronegative and belonged to the group of over 300 seronegative cohort members. A peripheral blood sample was provided by each donor, and peripheral blood mononuclear cells were used for TCR beta sequencing. The Qiagen DNeasy Blood Extraction Kit was used to extract genomic DNA from the blood cell samples. The clonotype was recovered from a girl aged 2-10 years in good health and CMV-seronegative. Recombination joined TRBV28 with TRBJ1-1, with TRBD1 perhaps the D gene, on 5 matching bases. The specimen sequenced was PBMCs. CDR3 region: CAINFAIGQGGTEAFF. The nucleotide sequence reads as follows: TGTGCCATAAATTTTGCGATCGGGCAGGGTGGAACTGAAGCTTTCTTT.